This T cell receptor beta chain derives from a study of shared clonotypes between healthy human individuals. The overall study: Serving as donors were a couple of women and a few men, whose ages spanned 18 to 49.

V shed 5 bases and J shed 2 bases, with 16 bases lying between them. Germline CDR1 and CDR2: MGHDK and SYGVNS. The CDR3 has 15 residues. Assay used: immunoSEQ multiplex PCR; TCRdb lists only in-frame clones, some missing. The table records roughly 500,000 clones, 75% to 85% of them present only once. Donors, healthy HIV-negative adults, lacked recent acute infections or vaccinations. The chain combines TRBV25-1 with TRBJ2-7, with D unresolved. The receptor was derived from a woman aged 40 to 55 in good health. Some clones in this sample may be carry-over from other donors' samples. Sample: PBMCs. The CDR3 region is CASSFLRYSPYEQYF. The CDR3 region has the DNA TGTGCCAGCAGTTTCCTCCGCTACTCACCCTACGAGCAGTACTTC.